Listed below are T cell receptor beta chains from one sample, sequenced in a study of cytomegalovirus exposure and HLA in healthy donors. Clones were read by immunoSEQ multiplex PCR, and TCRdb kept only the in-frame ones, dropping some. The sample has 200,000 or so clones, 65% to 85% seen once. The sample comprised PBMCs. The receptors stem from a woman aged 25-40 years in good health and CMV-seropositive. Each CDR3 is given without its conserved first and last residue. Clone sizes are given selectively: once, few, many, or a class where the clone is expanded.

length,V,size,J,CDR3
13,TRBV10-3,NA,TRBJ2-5,AISSQSDPKETQY
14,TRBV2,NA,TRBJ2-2,ASSWAGTPNTGELF
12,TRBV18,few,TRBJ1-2,ASSPGQVNYGYT
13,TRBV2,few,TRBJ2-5,ASSINRGIQETQY
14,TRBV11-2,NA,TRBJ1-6,ASSLRNPGNNSPLH
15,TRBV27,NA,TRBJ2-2,ASSLHSSGANTGELF
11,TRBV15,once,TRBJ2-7,ATSRDHQAEQY
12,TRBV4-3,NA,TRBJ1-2,ASSQAWGDYGYT
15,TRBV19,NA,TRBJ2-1,ASRISGTSGRYNEQF
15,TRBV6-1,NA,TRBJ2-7,ASSEASDRVHSREQY
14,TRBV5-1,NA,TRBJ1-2,ASSLDAATGPYGYT
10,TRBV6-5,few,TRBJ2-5,ASSSQQETQY
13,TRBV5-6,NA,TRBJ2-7,ASSRTGSLFYEQY
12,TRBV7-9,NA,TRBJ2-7,ASSRGDRPYEQY
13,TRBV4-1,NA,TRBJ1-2,ASSQQQGFPHGYT
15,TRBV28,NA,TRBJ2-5,ASSWGPLAGDYETQY
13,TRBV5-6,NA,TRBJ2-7,ASSLRPGDGYEQY
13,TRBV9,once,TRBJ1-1,ASSVAAGPNTEAF
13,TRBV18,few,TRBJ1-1,ASSPRATGPLEAF
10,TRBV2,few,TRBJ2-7,ASSATSYEQY
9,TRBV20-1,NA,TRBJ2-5,SATSQETQY
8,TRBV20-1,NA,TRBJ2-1,SARANEQF
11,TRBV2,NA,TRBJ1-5,ASETGADQPQH
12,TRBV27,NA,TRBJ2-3,ASSLEGLTDTQY
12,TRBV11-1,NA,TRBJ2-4,ASSARQPGNIQY
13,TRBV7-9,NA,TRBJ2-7,ASSRTGYPSYEQY
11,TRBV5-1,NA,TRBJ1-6,ASSLTRDSPLH
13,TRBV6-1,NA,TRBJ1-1,ASSAGSTGYTEAF
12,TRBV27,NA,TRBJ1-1,ASSLGTGGTEAF
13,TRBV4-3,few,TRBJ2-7,ASSRVAGGQYEQY
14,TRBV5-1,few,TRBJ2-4,ASSLASGSVGDIQY
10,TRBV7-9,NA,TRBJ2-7,ASRTGEEEQY
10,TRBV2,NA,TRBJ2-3,ASSGRDDTQY
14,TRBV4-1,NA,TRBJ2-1,ASSQVRSEVGNEQF
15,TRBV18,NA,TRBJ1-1,ASSPLGQGAVNTEAF
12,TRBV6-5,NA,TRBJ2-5,ASSYDRAGETQY
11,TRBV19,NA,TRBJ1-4,ASAGQHNEKLF
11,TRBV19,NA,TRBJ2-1,ASAGLANNEQF
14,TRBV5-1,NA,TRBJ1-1,ASSIVRRGKNTEAF
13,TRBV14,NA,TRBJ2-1,ASSQWRGPMNEQF
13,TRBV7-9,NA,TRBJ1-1,ASSAPGREDTEAF
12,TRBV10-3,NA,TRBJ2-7,AISEQGAQYEQY
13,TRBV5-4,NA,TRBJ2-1,ASSSGLASYNEQF
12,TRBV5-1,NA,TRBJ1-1,ASSSQVLNTEAF
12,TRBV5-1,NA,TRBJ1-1,ASSPTGMNTEAF
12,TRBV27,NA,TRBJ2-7,ASSVDRGAYEQY
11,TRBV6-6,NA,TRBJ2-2,ASSYYSTGELF
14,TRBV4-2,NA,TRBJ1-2,ASSQDRQGSGYGYT
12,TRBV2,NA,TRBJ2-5,ASSVLGSRGTQY